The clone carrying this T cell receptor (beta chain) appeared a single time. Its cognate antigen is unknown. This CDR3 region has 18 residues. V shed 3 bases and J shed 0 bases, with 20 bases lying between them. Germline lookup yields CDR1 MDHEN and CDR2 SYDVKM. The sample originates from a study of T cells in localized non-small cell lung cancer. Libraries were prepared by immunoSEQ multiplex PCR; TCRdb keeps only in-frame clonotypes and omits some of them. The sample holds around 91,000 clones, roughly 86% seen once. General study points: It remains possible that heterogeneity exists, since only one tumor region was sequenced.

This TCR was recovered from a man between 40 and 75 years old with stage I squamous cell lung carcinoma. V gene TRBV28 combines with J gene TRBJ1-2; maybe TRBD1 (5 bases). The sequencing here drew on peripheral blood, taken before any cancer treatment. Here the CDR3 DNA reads TGTGCCAGCAGTTTTAAGTCAGGGCTGGCCCTAGCTAACTATGGCTACACCTTC. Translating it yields CASSFKSGLALANYGYTF.